These T cell receptor beta chains were read from a single sample in a study of CD8+ T cells in alopecia areata. Only in-frame clones appear in the TCRdb table, and some are missing; sequencing was by immunoSEQ multiplex PCR. The sample contains 100,000 to 150,000 clones, 61% of which appear only once. Specimen: CD4+ T cells sorted from blood, collected at week 4, from a patient treated with tofacitinib. These TCRs come from a human donor with alopecia areata. Both conserved end residues are part of each CDR3. A D gene is named only where the DNA matches it firmly. Part of the rows lack a size; the others show once, few, many or a class for expanded clones.

j_gene,abundance,d_gene,v_gene,CDR3nt,CDR3aa
TRBJ1-5,.,.,TRBV19,TGTGCCAGTAGGAAAGACAATCAGCCCCAGCATTTT,CASRKDNQPQHF
TRBJ1-5,once,.,TRBV2,TGTGCCAGCAGTGGAGAAGGAAGACAGCCCCAGCATTTT,CASSGEGRQPQHF
TRBJ2-2,.,TRBD1,TRBV7-2,TGTGCCAGCAGCGGACGACAGGGCGGGACCGGGGAGCTGTTTTTT,CASSGRQGGTGELFF
TRBJ2-1,.,TRBD2,TRBV30,TGTGCCTGGAGTGCGGGCCAATACAGCGGACTAGCGGAGACAAAGGACAATGAGCAGTTCTTC,CAWSAGQYSGLAETKDNEQFF
TRBJ2-7,.,TRBD1,TRBV5-1,TGCGCCAGCAGTCCGAGGACAGGGTCCTACGAGCAGTACTTC,CASSPRTGSYEQYF
TRBJ2-2,few,.,TRBV11-3,TGTGCCAGCAGTACATCACAGGGGAGGATCGGGGAGCTGTTTTTT,CASSTSQGRIGELFF
TRBJ2-7,.,TRBD1,TRBV29-1,TGCAGCGCCTTGTTGACAGGGTCCTACGAGCAGTACTTC,CSALLTGSYEQYF
TRBJ2-5,.,.,TRBV29-1,TGCAGCGTTCCAACTCTCGACAGGCTACCCCGAATCCAAGAGACCCAGTACTTC,CSVPTLDRLPRIQETQYF
TRBJ2-5,.,TRBD2,TRBV27,TGTGCCAGCAGTTCCAAAGCGGGGGGCCCACAAGAGACCCAGTACTTC,CASSSKAGGPQETQYF
TRBJ2-5,many,.,TRBV7-7,TGTGCCAGCAGCTTAGGAACAGGGTCGGAGACCCAGTACTTC,CASSLGTGSETQYF
TRBJ1-2,.,TRBD1,TRBV19,TGTGCCAGTGGACAGGGGTTCTATGGCTACACCTTC,CASGQGFYGYTF
TRBJ2-7,.,TRBD1,TRBV4-1,TGCGCCAGCAGCCAAGACTGGGACAGGTGGGACGAGCAGTACTTC,CASSQDWDRWDEQYF
TRBJ1-3,.,.,TRBV30,TGTGCCTGGAGTCGATCTAGCTCTGGAAACACCATATATTTT,CAWSRSSSGNTIYF
TRBJ2-7,.,.,TRBV7-2,TGTGCCAGCAGCTTAGACAGGCCCTACGAGCAGTACTTC,CASSLDRPYEQYF
TRBJ2-2,.,.,TRBV2,TGTGCCAGCAGTGAACGGGGGCCGGGAGGGGAGCTGTTTTTT,CASSERGPGGELFF
TRBJ2-5,.,.,TRBV14,TGTGCCAGCAGCCAAGAACACGAGACCCAGTACTTC,CASSQEHETQYF
TRBJ2-5,.,TRBD1,TRBV11-2,TGTGCCAGCAGCTTAGCAGGGGGCGGGGAGACCCAGTACTTC,CASSLAGGGETQYF